The rows below give T cell receptor beta chains drawn from one sample of a study of T cell responses to AZD1222 COVID-19 vaccine. The data were produced by immunoSEQ multiplex PCR, yet TCRdb's version contains in-frame clones alone and is incomplete. The repertoire consists of just under 35,000 clones, with approximately 86% occurring once and the leading ten covering 6.8%. The sample here was peripheral blood, taken on day 0 of AZD1222 vaccination. The source is an adult in good health. The CDR3 runs from the conserved cysteine through the conserved F or W.

TRBV7-9,CASSLGNSYEQYF
TRBV5-3,CARSGTGRRGNTIYF
TRBV29-1,CSVEWGLAGGGANVLTF
TRBV14,CASSQVYVAGSYNEQFF
TRBV19,CASSFGTENIQYF
TRBV6-6,CASSRFAPIYSTDTQYF
TRBV15,CATSRAGMTNEKLFF
TRBV28,CATTTLSGGYTF
TRBV28,CASMIKADTQYF
TRBV2,CASKNTEAFF
TRBV15,CATSRGVGTGVAEQFF
TRBV24-1,CATSDPTPTSGGPSYNEQFF
TRBV9,CASSADRGLGQETQYF
TRBV19,CASSINTAPGGYTF
TRBV20-1,CSASPSLAGYQETQYF
TRBV29-1,CSVVTGVGYGYTF
TRBV29-1,CSAGQGASGYTF
TRBV28,CATRGQGGQPQHF
TRBV2,CASQGGLNQPQHF
TRBV27,CASSPDPGDSFNSPLHF
TRBV6-6,CASSLRTSGRGETQYF
TRBV6-5,CASGSISGNTIYF
TRBV3-1/TRBV3-2,CASSPRDRWNTEAFF
TRBV7-9,CASTDTQYF
TRBV6-5,CASSPGATSYEQYF
TRBV19,CASSRDRGNEKLFF
TRBV28,CASEDRGNGYTF
TRBV9,CASSESYSNQPQHF
TRBV24-1,CATRGPVADTEAFF
TRBV4-1,CASSPMGGGNTEAFF
TRBV24-1,CATSDPRTGGIYGYTF
TRBV11-2,CASSLERNLYNEQFF
TRBV6-5,CASRILNSRYEQYF
TRBV7-3,CASSPQRTGIYEQYF
TRBV28,CASSPDRGRNQPQHF
TRBV24-1,CATSDWGPDRGPAEAFF
TRBV20-1,CSASPAGGTDTQYF
TRBV28,CASSLVGSTIYF
TRBV7-2,CASSPPGTDTQYF
TRBV18,CASSPPPGQGPYEQYF
TRBV2,CASRPTGNYEQYF
TRBV25-1,CASSELGGQDYEQYF
TRBV7-9,CASSLGRDYEQYF
TRBV18,CASSDSGLANEKLFF
TRBV7-3,CASSLTSNTEAFF
TRBV5-1,CASSLGTSGTWGKTQYF
TRBV12-3/TRBV12-4,CASNQRAYNEQFF
TRBV30,CAWTRTGHYSNQPQHF
TRBV3-1/TRBV3-2,CASSQNGQDTEAFF
TRBV10-1,CASSESGGYGYTF
TRBV28,CASAADSNQPQHF
TRBV18,CASSPSGELEKLFF
TRBV9,CASSVSQGGETQYF
TRBV27,CASSPLDRGDSYEQYF